This TCR beta chain was sequenced during a study of long-term antiretroviral therapy in people with HIV. Turning to the study itself: There is a gap of about a decade between the earliest samples and the later 2015 immediate-ART recommendation.

As to this clone: Its target is unknown.

CDR3 length: 15 amino acids. Germline V CDR1 and CDR2: MNHEY, SMNVEV (reference sequence). V was trimmed by 2 bases and J by 2 bases, leaving 11 bases between them. Sequencing relied on immunoSEQ assay v3.0, run at survey level. The data were produced by immunoSEQ multiplex PCR, yet TCRdb's version contains in-frame clones alone and is incomplete. This sample carries around 33,000 clones, roughly 82% of them seen once, and the ten largest clones take around 12%. Study findings and constraints: HIV repertoires spanned narrower CDR3 length ranges than controls. Clones that expanded before ART (that is, prior to treatment) dominated the repertoire at all time points.

Treatment locations for all participants with HIV were in the United States. The sequence was obtained from a man aged 18 to 35 with HIV. This sample comprised unsorted PBMCs, obtained 0.3 years after starting antiretroviral therapy. The chain carries TRBV27 and TRBJ2-3; the D gene is possibly TRBD2 (5 bases). The CDR3 DNA reads as TGTGCCAGCAGTTTAGGGAGCTCCTTCACAGATACGCAGTATTTT. It specifies CASSLGSSFTDTQYF.